The TCR beta chain under discussion was sequenced for a study of blood T cell repertoires in COVID-19. CDR3 length: 13 residues. The trim removed 2 bases at V and 8 bases at J, leaving 4 bases unmatched. CDR1 is ENHRY, CDR2 SYGVKD, per germline. Cohort assignment relied on participant-reported clinical history. TCRdb's table, derived via immunoSEQ multiplex PCR, lists solely in-frame clones and lacks some. Here the sample spans about 300,000 clones, approximately 84% being singletons. J is TRBJ1-1 and V is TRBV10-3; 8 bases align to TRBD1. This TCR derives from a woman aged 18 to 35 who had recovered from COVID-19. The sample taken for sequencing was PBMCs or T cells enriched from blood (not recorded which). This CDR3 reads CAISEGQGQEAFF. CDR3 nucleotide sequence: TGTGCCATCAGTGAGGGACAGGGACAAGAAGCTTTCTTT.